One sample yielded the 30 T cell receptor beta chains listed below, sequenced in a study of low-dose radiotherapy and immunotherapy resistance in tumors. TRAV and TRBV primers primed cDNA for both TCRalpha and TCRbeta. TCR amplification involved about 21 PCR cycles with a constant-region primer and V-primer adapter. One entry per CDR3 protein, called by TCRdb with MiXCR from the reads. The table lists some 40,000 distinct CDR3 sequences, around 20% of them singletons. Time point meaning: after trial treatment. The treatment: LDRT plus nivolumab, ipilimumab, low-dose cyclophosphamide and aspirin (RACIN trial). The source was PBMCs, collected after low-dose radiotherapy plus immunotherapy. The receptor source for this set is a female donor with ovarian cancer.

This clonotype was picked up many times. V is TRBV11-2 and J is TRBJ2-7, with 11 positions matching TRBD1. Germline trimming cut 1 base from V and 1 base from J; bases unmatched to any gene: 0. CDR1 SGHAT and CDR2 FQNNGV come from the germline V gene. The CDR3 contains 15 residues. As DNA, the CDR3 is TGTGCCAGCAGCTTAGGGGACAGGGGGTCCTACGAGCAGTACTTC. Translating it yields CASSLGDRGSYEQYF.

This clonotype was counted ten times or more. This chain links TRBV18 with TRBJ1-1, with D hard to call. In germline, CDR1 is KGHSH, CDR2 LQKENI. V lost 2 bases, J lost 4 bases, and 14 bases lay in between. The length of the CDR3 is 15 residues. CDR3 loop: CASSPTGKRSTEAFF. For the CDR3, the DNA is TGTGCCAGCTCACCAACCGGGAAGCGGAGCACTGAAGCTTTCTTT.

The V gene is TRBV19, the J gene TRBJ2-4; 13 bases line up with TRBD2. CDR3 length equals 17 residues. V shed 4 bases and J 0 bases; nucleotides not matched to a gene: 3. Germline-derived CDR1 and CDR2 are LNHDA and SQIVND (reference sequence). The CDR3 coding sequence is TGTGCCAGTAGTAGGGGACTAGCGGGACTAGCCAAAAACATTCAGTACTTC. This encodes CASSRGLAGLAKNIQYF.

This clonotype was found many times. The chain joins TRBV5-1 to TRBJ1-1, with D unresolved. Germline values: CDR1 SGHRS, CDR2 YFSETQ. With 4 bases removed from V and 1 base from J, the gap between germline ends came to 11 bases. This CDR3 has 14 residues. The chain's CDR3 is CASSGSDKNTEAFF. CDR3 DNA sequence: TGCGCCAGCAGCGGGTCAGACAAGAACACTGAAGCTTTCTTT.

The chain is built from TRBV28 and TRBJ1-5; no firm D call. Trimming left V 4 bases short and J 6 bases short, with 7 bases between. In germline, CDR1 is MDHEN, CDR2 SYDVKM. The CDR3 covers 12 residues. CDR3 residues: CASSSSTQPQHF. DNA of the CDR3: TGTGCCAGCAGTTCGTCTACTCAGCCCCAGCATTTT.

The chain's CDR3 is CACYPQESYEQYF. Here the CDR3 DNA reads TGTGCCTGTTACCCGCAGGAGTCCTACGAGCAGTACTTC. The rearrangement uses TRBV5-8 and TRBJ2-7; D gene uncertain. The V end lost 10 bases, the J end lost 1 base, and 15 bases lay between the germline ends. Germline V CDR1 and CDR2: SGHTS, YDEGEE. CDR3 length equals 13 residues.

This clonotype came up many times. The V gene is TRBV20-1, the J gene TRBJ1-1; 9 bases map to TRBD1. Germline V lookup: CDR1 DFQATT, CDR2 SNEGSKA (reference sequence). V was pared by 6 bases and J by 5 bases, with 13 bases of the junction left unmatched. The CDR3 contains 15 residues. The DNA for the CDR3 is TGCAGTGCCAGGGACAGGGAGACAGTGGGTACTGAAGCTTTCTTT. It is translated as CSARDRETVGTEAFF.

This clonotype occurred many times. The J gene is TRBJ2-3, the V gene TRBV27; D might be TRBD2 (6 bases). The CDR3 loop spans 16 amino acids. V was pared by 7 bases and J by 4 bases, with 21 bases between. Germline CDR1 MNHEY, CDR2 SMNVEV (reference sequence). This CDR3 reads CASTNPDYEFADTQYF. The CDR3 region has the DNA TGTGCCAGCACCAACCCGGACTATGAGTTCGCAGATACGCAGTATTTT.

This clonotype was detected ten times or more. The chain uses TRBV19 and TRBJ1-5; the match to TRBD1 covers 7 bases. The junction had 5 bases not matched to a gene; V was cut back by 7 bases and J by 5 bases. Germline CDR1 is LNHDA and CDR2 is SQIVND (reference sequence). CDR3 length: 13 residues. The DNA for the CDR3 is TGTGCCAGTACTAGGCAGGGGGATCAGCCCCAGCATTTT. It encodes CASTRQGDQPQHF.

This clonotype occurred a few times. The chain links TRBV4-1 to TRBJ2-6; D is unresolved. Germline-derived CDR1 and CDR2 are MGHRA and YSYEKL. This CDR3 contains 16 residues. V lost 4 bases, J lost 0 bases, and 10 bases lay in between. Here the CDR3 reads CASSRGLTSGANVLTF. In DNA, the CDR3 is TGCGCCAGCAGCCGAGGCCTGACCTCTGGGGCCAACGTCCTGACTTTC.

This clonotype was seen ten or more times. The rearrangement links TRBV30 to TRBJ2-1; TRBD2 matches at 16 bases. The J segment lost 2 bases and the V segment lost 4 bases, leaving 5 bases of the junction unmatched. The CDR3 is 17 residues long. The germline V gene has CDR1 GTSNPN and CDR2 SVGIG (reference sequence). DNA of the CDR3: TGTGCCTGGAAGGGGACTAGCGGGGGGGCCGCCTACAATGAGCAGTTCTTC. The encoded protein is CAWKGTSGGAAYNEQFF.

Relative to its sample, this clonotype is medium-sized. The J gene is TRBJ2-1, the V gene TRBV18, with 10 nucleotides matching TRBD1. The germline CDR1 and CDR2 sequences are KGHSH and LQKENI. This CDR3 has 15 residues. After removal of 5 bases from V and 7 bases from J, the junction contained 8 bases not matched to a gene. CDR3 DNA sequence: TGTGCCAGCTCAGGCTCGGACAGGGGGTTAAATGAGCAGTTCTTC. Translation: CASSGSDRGLNEQFF. Full variable domain (missing parts from reference TRBV18 and TRBJ2-1): NAGVMQNPRHLVRRRGQEARLRCSPMKGHSHVYWYRQLPEEGLKFMVYLQKENIIDESGMPKERFSAEFPKEGPSILRIQQVVRGDSAAYFCASSGSDRGLNEQFFGPGTRLTVL.

This clonotype was found a few times. In DNA, the CDR3 is TGTGCCAGCAGTTTGAATCCCAGTTTTGGCTACACCTTC. It translates to CASSLNPSFGYTF. The rearrangement links TRBV27 to TRBJ1-2; D not resolved. Germline V gives CDR1 MNHEY, CDR2 SMNVEV (reference sequence). There are 13 residues in the CDR3. The V end lost 3 bases, the J end lost 7 bases, and 12 bases lay between the germline ends.

This clonotype was counted a few times. The chain employs TRBV5-1 and TRBJ1-2, with D uncertain. There are 14 residues in the CDR3. Trimming removed 4 bases from V and 3 bases from J, with 13 bases in between. Per germline, CDR1 SGHRS and CDR2 YFSETQ. The CDR3 loop reads CASSIPTADYGYTF. In DNA form, the CDR3 reads TGCGCCAGCAGCATACCAACAGCGGACTATGGCTACACCTTC.

As concerns this clonotype: A far larger clone is one base from this, pointing to a likely read error. The chain joins TRBV28 to TRBJ2-7; 12 bases are shared with TRBD2. With V trimmed by 8 bases and J by 7 bases, 15 bases remained unmatched. This CDR3 has 16 amino acids. CDR1 and CDR2 (germline): MDHEN, SYDVKM. CDR3 in amino acids: CASHSFGLAGYNEQYF. The CDR3 DNA is TGTGCCAGCCATTCGTTCGGACTAGCGGGATACAATGAGCAGTACTTC.

This clonotype was recorded many times. This chain links TRBV30 with TRBJ1-1, with TRBD1 matching over 9 bases. CDR3 length: 14 residues. Germline CDR1 and CDR2: GTSNPN and SVGIG (reference sequence). V shed 4 bases, J shed 4 bases, and the junction held 7 bases outside the gene matches. The CDR3 sequence: CAWTSTGGATEAFF. The CDR3 nucleotides are TGTGCCTGGACTTCGACAGGGGGGGCCACTGAAGCTTTCTTT.

This clonotype has a count of ten or more. The chain carries TRBV19 and TRBJ2-7; 8 bases match TRBD1. Trimming cost V 1 base and J 2 bases; bases outside gene matches: 7. CDR3 length: 16 residues. The V gene's germline CDR1 is LNHDA and CDR2 SQIVND (reference sequence). The CDR3 DNA follows: TGTGCCAGTAGTATAGTGGGCGGACAGGGAGCCTACGAGCAGTACTTC. It specifies CASSIVGGQGAYEQYF.

This clonotype was recorded at least ten times. This sequence joins TRBV7-2 and TRBJ2-7, with D perhaps matching TRBD2 (5 bases). The CDR3 runs to 12 residues. CDR1 and CDR2 (germline): SGHTA, FQGNSA. The ends were cut back, 7 bases at V and 0 bases at J, with 7 bases in the middle. The CDR3 coding sequence is TGTGCCAGCACCCGGGACTCCTACGAGCAGTACTTC. Its protein is CASTRDSYEQYF. The variable domain in full, completed from reference TRBV7-2 and TRBJ2-7, reads GAGVSQSPSNKVTEKGKDVELRCDPISGHTALYWYRQSLGQGLEFLIYFQGNSAPDKSGLPSDRFSAERTGGSVSTLTIQRTQQEDSAVYLCASTRDSYEQYFGPGTRLTVT.

This clonotype was counted ten times or more. The CDR3 sequence is CASSPGGETQYF. Here the CDR3 DNA reads TGTGCCAGCAGTCCAGGGGGGGAGACCCAGTACTTC. The chain combines TRBV14 with TRBJ2-5, with D possibly being TRBD1 (7 bases). The length of the CDR3 is 12 residues. Trimming cost V 6 bases and J 5 bases, with 10 bases left between them. Germline V gives CDR1 SGHDN, CDR2 FVKESK.

This clonotype was seen at least ten times. V gene TRBV28 combines with J gene TRBJ2-3, with 10 nucleotides matching TRBD1. With 4 bases clipped from V and 3 bases from J, the junction kept 4 bases outside the gene matches. Germline CDR1 MDHEN, CDR2 SYDVKM. This CDR3 is built from 15 residues. In DNA form, the CDR3 reads TGTGCCAGCAGTTCGACAGGGGGCTATACAGATACGCAGTATTTT. The encoded protein is CASSSTGGYTDTQYF.

This clonotype was picked up many times. The rearrangement links TRBV29-1 to TRBJ1-1; no reliable D call. The V gene lost 0 bases and the J gene lost 1 base, with 6 bases spanning the gap. CDR3 size: 13 residues. Per the germline V gene, CDR1 is SQVTM and CDR2 is ANQGSEA. The CDR3 nucleotides read TGCAGCGTTGAAGATGGGCCGAACACTGAAGCTTTCTTT. Translating gives CSVEDGPNTEAFF. Filled out from reference TRBV29-1 and TRBJ1-1, the complete variable domain reads SAVISQKPSRDICQRGTSLTIQCQVDSQVTMMFWYRQQPGQSLTLIATANQGSEATYESGFVIDKFPISRPNLTFSTLTVSNMSPEDSSIYLCSVEDGPNTEAFFGQGTRLTVV.

This clonotype was seen ten or more times. This chain uses TRBV15 with TRBJ2-6, with a weak D call TRBD1 (5 bases). CDR3 length: 19 amino acids. Trimming shortened V by 0 bases and J by 4 bases, and 19 bases separated the two germline ends. Germline CDR1 LNHNV, CDR2 YYDKDF (reference sequence). This CDR3 is CATSRDVQGNGGGANVLTF. The CDR3 region has the DNA TGTGCCACCAGCAGAGATGTCCAGGGTAATGGCGGAGGGGCCAACGTCCTGACTTTC.

This clonotype was counted only a few times. The J gene is TRBJ2-1, the V gene TRBV5-1; D possibly corresponds to TRBD1 (6 bases). Trimming cost V 4 bases and J 12 bases, with 14 bases left between them. The length of the CDR3 is 12 residues. The V gene's germline CDR1 is SGHRS and CDR2 YFSETQ. CDR3 coding DNA: TGCGCCAGCAGCCAAACCACAGGGCTGCAGTTCTTC. This gives the protein CASSQTTGLQFF.

This clonotype was found many times. The gene calls are TRBV5-4 and TRBJ2-3; D not resolved. The CDR3 has 13 amino acids. Looked up from germline, CDR1 is SGHNT and CDR2 is YYREEE (reference sequence). Between the trimmed V and J ends, which lost 1 base and 2 bases, there was a span of 5 bases. CDR3 bases: TGTGCCAGCAGCTTGATATCCACAGATACGCAGTATTTT. Encoded protein: CASSLISTDTQYF.

This clonotype was found many times. The chain combines TRBV20-1 with TRBJ2-2; 15 bases are a match to TRBD2. CDR3 size: 15 residues. CDR1 and CDR2 (germline): DFQATT, SNEGSKA (reference sequence). The CDR3 sequence is CAGLAGGMNTGELFF. The CDR3 DNA is TGCGCTGGACTAGCGGGGGGGATGAACACCGGGGAGCTGTTTTTT.

The gene calls are TRBV2 and TRBJ2-7, with 10 nucleotides matching TRBD1. Germline loops: CDR1 SNHLY, CDR2 FYNNEI. The J segment lost 3 bases and the V segment lost 3 bases, leaving 14 bases of the junction unmatched. The CDR3 sequence is 18 residues long. CDR3 loop: CASSDGTGDWARDYEQYF. The CDR3 DNA sequence: TGTGCCAGCAGTGATGGGACAGGGGATTGGGCACGCGACTACGAGCAGTACTTC.

This clonotype appeared many times. This chain connects TRBV5-1 to TRBJ2-3; the D is unclear. Per the germline V gene, CDR1 is SGHRS and CDR2 is YFSETQ. Trimming took 3 bases from V and 4 from J, leaving 15 bases between them. CDR3 length: 15 residues. For the CDR3, the DNA is TGCGCCAGCAGCTCCGCGGCAATTTGGCCAGATACGCAGTATTTT. This gives the protein CASSSAAIWPDTQYF.

This clonotype was seen ten or more times. The chain combines TRBV19 with TRBJ2-7; the D is unclear. The V gene's germline CDR1 is LNHDA and CDR2 SQIVND (reference sequence). This CDR3 comprises 13 residues. V was cut by 3 bases and J by 2 bases, with 8 bases left in between. In nucleotides, the CDR3 is TGTGCCAGTAGTATCCTCGGAACCTACGAGCAGTACTTC. Its translation: CASSILGTYEQYF.

This clonotype showed up many times. The CDR3 here is CSASPWGGETQYF. The CDR3 DNA reads as TGCAGTGCTAGCCCCTGGGGGGGAGAGACCCAGTACTTC. This chain links TRBV20-1 with TRBJ2-5; 7 nucleotides match TRBD2. The length of the CDR3 is 13 residues. J lost 4 bases, V lost 3 bases, and 5 bases had no gene match. Per the germline V gene, CDR1 is DFQATT and CDR2 is SNEGSKA (reference sequence).

This rearrangement joins TRBV5-1 to TRBJ1-4, with D possibly TRBD1 on 6 matching bases. CDR3 size: 13 residues. V was pared by 5 bases and J by 6 bases, with 11 bases between. Germline V lookup: CDR1 SGHRS, CDR2 YFSETQ. CDR3 DNA sequence: TGCGCCAGCAGGGGGGGCGCTTATGAAAAACTGTTTTTT. It yields the protein CASRGGAYEKLFF.